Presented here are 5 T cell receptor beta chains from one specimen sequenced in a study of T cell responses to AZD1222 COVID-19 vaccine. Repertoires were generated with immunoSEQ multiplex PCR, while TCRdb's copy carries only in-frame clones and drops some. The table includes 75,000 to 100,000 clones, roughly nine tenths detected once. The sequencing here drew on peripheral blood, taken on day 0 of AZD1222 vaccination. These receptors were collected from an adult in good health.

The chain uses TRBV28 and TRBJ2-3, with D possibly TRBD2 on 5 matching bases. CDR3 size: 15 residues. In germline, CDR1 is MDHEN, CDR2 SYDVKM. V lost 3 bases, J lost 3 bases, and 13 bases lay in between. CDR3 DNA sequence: TGTGCCAGCAGTTTTTATCTTGGGAGAACAGATACGCAGTATTTT. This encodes CASSFYLGRTDTQYF. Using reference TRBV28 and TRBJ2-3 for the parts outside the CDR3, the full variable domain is DVKVTQSSRYLVKRTGEKVFLECVQDMDHENMFWYRQDPGLGLRLIYFSYDVKMKEKGDIPEGYSVSREKKERFSLILESASTNQTSMYLCASSFYLGRTDTQYFGPGTRLTVL.

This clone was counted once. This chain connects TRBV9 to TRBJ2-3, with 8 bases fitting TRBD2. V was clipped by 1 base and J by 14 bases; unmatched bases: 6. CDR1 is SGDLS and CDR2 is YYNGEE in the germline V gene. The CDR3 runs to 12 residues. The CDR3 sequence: CASSVSGGDPYF. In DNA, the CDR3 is TGTGCCAGCAGCGTAAGCGGGGGCGATCCGTATTTT.

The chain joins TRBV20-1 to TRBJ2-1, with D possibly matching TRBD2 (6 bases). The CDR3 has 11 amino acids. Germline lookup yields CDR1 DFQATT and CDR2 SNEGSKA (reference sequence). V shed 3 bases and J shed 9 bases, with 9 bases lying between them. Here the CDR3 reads CSARGGLEQFF. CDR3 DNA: TGCAGTGCTAGGGGGGGACTTGAGCAGTTCTTC.

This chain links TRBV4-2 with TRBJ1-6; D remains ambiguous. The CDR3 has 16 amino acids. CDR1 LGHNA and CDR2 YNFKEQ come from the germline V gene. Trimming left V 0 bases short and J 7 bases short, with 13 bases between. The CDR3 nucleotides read TGTGCCAGCAGCCAAGATCTTACCCGCCCGAATTCACCCCTCCACTTT. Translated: CASSQDLTRPNSPLHF.

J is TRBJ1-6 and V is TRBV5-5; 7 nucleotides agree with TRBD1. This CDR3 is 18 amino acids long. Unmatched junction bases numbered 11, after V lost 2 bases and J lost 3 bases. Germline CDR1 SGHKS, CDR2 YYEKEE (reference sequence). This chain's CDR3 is CASSFGWQGGIYNSPLHF. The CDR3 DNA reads TGTGCCAGCAGCTTCGGGTGGCAGGGGGGGATCTATAATTCACCCCTCCACTTT.